This T cell receptor (beta chain) was identified in a study of metastatic and nonmetastatic thyroid tumors (dated by TCRdb to 2019 to 2021). Turning to the overall study: For patients with malignant and with benign thyroid disease, the researchers compared repertoires between peripheral blood samples and tumor or nodule tissue samples. Overall results and qualifications from the work: In both blood and tumor samples, TCR beta diversity was reported to be significantly higher in malignant tumors than in benign nodules.

This clone is medium-sized (0.01 to 0.1%) in its sample. This clone's antigen is unknown. No clone much larger than this one lies a single base away; base qualities are absent. CDR1 and CDR2 (SGHNT, YENEEA) derive from the germline V gene. V is reduced by 3 bases and J by 3 bases, leaving a spacing of 24 bases between them. Reading from cysteine to phenylalanine, the CDR3 counts 18 amino acids. Only the CDR3 part of the read is kept: 54 bases, read in frame from the first base. The method behind the library was PCR. TCRdb lists the instrument as Illumina HiSeq 4000. The TCR beta-chain CDR3 region of each patient was profiled by high-throughput sequencing. The source study handled its data this way. A classifier to discriminate distant-metastatic papillary thyroid cancer patients was built from CDR3 differences across clinicopathological groups. The Shannon index was used to assess repertoire diversity, and the Morisita-Horn index was used to assess tumor-blood repertoire similarity. Clones were called with MiXCR by TCRdb after fastp trimmed the public reads at Q25, and only in-frame beta chains were retained. TCRdb's processing, not the authors' own work, is the source of the V and J calls. The sample has about 7,000 clones on record, around 19% of them singletons. The ten largest clones represent over 7.5% of the sample.

No patient had received any treatment before thyroid surgery. Using T-cell receptor beta sequencing, the researchers looked back retrospectively at clinical samples from patients, gathered between the early 2010s and the late 2010s. This TCR came from a female donor with papillary thyroid cancer or a benign thyroid nodule (not recorded which). Some clones in this sample may be carry-over from other donors' samples. Sequenced: adjacent normal tissue. The sequence links TRBV11-3 to TRBJ2-7, with a tentative D gene TRBD1 over 5 matching bases. The DNA sequence is TGTGCCAGCAGCTTTTGCTCGGGCTGCAGACCTCAGGGCTACGAGCAGTACTTC. This sequence encodes CASSFCSGCRPQGYEQYF.